A single sample is the source of the 9 T cell receptor beta chains below, sequenced in a study of blood T cell repertoires in COVID-19. Clones were read by immunoSEQ multiplex PCR, and TCRdb kept only the in-frame ones, dropping some. The data hold about 120,000 clones, with approximately 74% observed a single time. Sequenced input: peripheral blood. The receptor set was obtained from a man in his 60s with acute or convalescent COVID-19.

The chain combines TRBV19 with TRBJ2-3; maybe TRBD2 (6 bases). The germline gives CDR1 LNHDA, CDR2 SQIVND (reference sequence). The V end was cut by 5 bases, the J end by 0 bases, with 18 bases between. This CDR3 is built from 17 residues. CDR3 residues: CASSPLTAGSSTDTQYF. For the CDR3, the DNA is TGTGCCAGTAGTCCCCTAACCGCGGGGAGTAGCACAGATACGCAGTATTTT.

The chain has TRBV12-5 and TRBJ1-3, with 11 positions matching TRBD1. The length of the CDR3 is 15 residues. Germline assignment: CDR1 LGHNT and CDR2 FRNRAP. The V and J ends lost 4 bases and 8 bases, in that order; junction bases with no gene match: 7. DNA for the CDR3: TGTGCTAGTGGTTACTGGACAGGGGGCAGGGACACCATATATTTT. This encodes CASGYWTGGRDTIYF. Full variable domain (outside the CDR3, taken from reference TRBV12-5 and TRBJ1-3): DARVTQTPRHKVTEMGQEVTMRCQPILGHNTVFWYRQTMMQGLELLAYFRNRAPLDDSGMPKDRFSAEMPDATLATLKIQPSEPRDSAVYFCASGYWTGGRDTIYFGEGSWLTVV.

The rearrangement joins TRBV3-1 (or the pseudogene TRBV3-2) to TRBJ1-2, with 11 bases fitting TRBD1. CDR3 length equals 15 residues. Germline CDR1 and CDR2: LGHDT and YNNKEL (reference sequence). J lost 2 bases, V lost 4 bases, and 3 bases had no gene match. CDR3 amino acids: CASSPRDRGNYGYTF. CDR3 coding DNA: TGTGCCAGCAGCCCCCGGGACAGGGGGAACTATGGCTACACCTTC.

The table lists this clone with a count of one. V is TRBV25-1 and J is TRBJ1-4; 7 nucleotides agree with TRBD1. The ends lost 6 bases at V and 0 bases at J; junction bases unmatched: 4. Germline V CDR1 and CDR2: MGHDK, SYGVNS. This CDR3 has 15 residues. CDR3 region: CASSGTASTNEKLFF. CDR3 sequence (DNA): TGTGCCAGCAGCGGGACAGCCTCAACTAATGAAAAACTGTTTTTT.

The chain employs TRBV19 and TRBJ1-6; 7 positions agree with TRBD1. This CDR3 contains 15 residues. The V gene end was trimmed by 3 bases and the J gene end by 7 bases; junction bases not matched to a gene: 6. CDR1 and CDR2 (germline): LNHDA, SQIVND (reference sequence). CDR3 in amino acids: CASSMPRGRNSPLHF. The CDR3 nucleotides read TGTGCCAGTAGTATGCCCAGGGGGAGGAATTCACCCCTCCACTTT.

This chain uses TRBV30 with TRBJ2-1, with D possibly matching TRBD1 (6 bases). This CDR3 has 13 amino acids. CDR1 and CDR2 (germline): GTSNPN, SVGIG (reference sequence). Trimming shortened V by 5 bases and J by 0 bases, and 8 bases separated the two germline ends. The CDR3: CAWGQSSYNEQFF. CDR3 DNA sequence: TGTGCCTGGGGACAGAGCTCCTACAATGAGCAGTTCTTC. The entire variable domain, with the rest obtained from reference TRBV30 and TRBJ2-1, is as follows: SQTIHQWPATLVQPVGSPLSLECTVEGTSNPNLYWYRQAAGRGLQLLFYSVGIGQISSEVPQNLSASRPQDRQFILSSKKLLLSDSGFYLCAWGQSSYNEQFFGPGTRLTVL.

This clone was recorded only once. The rearrangement links TRBV19 to TRBJ1-1; tentatively, D is TRBD1 (6 bases). The CDR3 is 14 residues long. V was pared by 8 bases and J by 0 bases, with 13 bases between. CDR1 and CDR2 (germline): LNHDA, SQIVND (reference sequence). The CDR3 nucleotides read TGTGCCAGTGAGCAGGGGTTAATGAACACTGAAGCTTTCTTT. This encodes CASEQGLMNTEAFF. The full variable domain, in which reference TRBV19 and TRBJ1-1 provide the parts outside the CDR3, is DGGITQSPKYLFRKEGQNVTLSCEQNLNHDAMYWYRQDPGQGLRLIYYSQIVNDFQKGDIAEGYSVSREKKESFPLTVTSAQKNPTAFYLCASEQGLMNTEAFFGQGTRLTVV.

This rearrangement joins TRBV3-1 (or the pseudogene TRBV3-2) to TRBJ1-1, with a possible D match to TRBD1 (6 bases). This CDR3 contains 14 residues. The V gene lost 6 bases and the J gene lost 0 bases, with 11 bases spanning the gap. CDR1 is LGHDT, CDR2 YNNKEL, per germline (reference sequence). CDR3 bases: TGTGCCAGCAGGGAGCGGACAGTGAACACTGAAGCTTTCTTT. Translating gives CASRERTVNTEAFF.

The V call is TRBV28, the J call TRBJ1-2; D possibly corresponds to TRBD1 (6 bases). Germline V gene lookup returns CDR1 MDHEN and CDR2 SYDVKM. CDR3 size: 14 residues. V was pared by 7 bases and J by 2 bases, with 14 bases between. The CDR3 spells CASILGGGNYGYTF. The CDR3 DNA reads TGTGCCAGCATCTTAGGGGGGGGAAACTATGGCTACACCTTC.